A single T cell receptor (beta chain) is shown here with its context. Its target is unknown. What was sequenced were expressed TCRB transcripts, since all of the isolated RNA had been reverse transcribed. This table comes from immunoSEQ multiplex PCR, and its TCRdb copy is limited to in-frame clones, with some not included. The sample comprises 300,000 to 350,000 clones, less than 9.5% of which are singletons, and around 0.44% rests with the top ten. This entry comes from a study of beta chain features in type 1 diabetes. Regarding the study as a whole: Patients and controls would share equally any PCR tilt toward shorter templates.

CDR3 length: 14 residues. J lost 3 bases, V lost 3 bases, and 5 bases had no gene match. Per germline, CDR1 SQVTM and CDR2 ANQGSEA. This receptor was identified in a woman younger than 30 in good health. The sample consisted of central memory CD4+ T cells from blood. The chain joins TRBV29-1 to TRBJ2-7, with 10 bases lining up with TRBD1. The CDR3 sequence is CSVDAGQGFYEQYF. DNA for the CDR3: TGCAGCGTTGACGCGGGACAGGGGTTCTACGAGCAGTACTTC.